This T cell receptor (beta chain) was sequenced for a study of blood T cell repertoires in COVID-19. The overall study: Sites across the United States, Italy and Spain contributed samples from acute and convalescent COVID-19.

The CDR3 length is 15 residues. Germline-derived CDR1 and CDR2 are SGDLS and YYNGEE. V was pared by 4 bases and J by 3 bases, with 8 bases of the junction left unmatched. Method: immunoSEQ multiplex PCR; TCRdb's copy keeps in-frame clones and lacks some. This sample has 160,000 or so clones, with about 86% found just once. This rearrangement joins TRBV9 to TRBJ2-5; 8 bases agree with TRBD1. The source material was peripheral blood. This sequence originates from a woman in her 70s with acute or convalescent COVID-19. The CDR3: CASSPQGAKEETQYF. CDR3 nucleotide sequence: TGTGCCAGCAGCCCGCAGGGGGCTAAGGAAGAGACCCAGTACTTC.